The clone carrying this T cell receptor (beta chain) was observed a few times. Its antigen is currently unknown. TCRdb passed the RT-PCR reads through MiXCR, listing each CDR3 protein once. In the table there are about half a million distinct CDR3 sequences, roughly 23% of which are singletons. The CDR3 length is 14 residues. The V and J ends lost 4 bases and 2 bases respectively, with 15 bases between them. In germline, CDR1 is SQVTM, CDR2 ANQGSEA. The entry originates in a study of response to subunit inactivated influenza vaccine. General study results and limits: Every seasonal influenza vaccination brings in few new T cells, the authors suggested.

This sequence originates from a man aged 45-65 years who received an inactivated influenza vaccine. Material: CD4+ T cells sorted from PBMCs, obtained more than 4 days after vaccination. This chain connects TRBV29-1 to TRBJ2-7; a possible D gene is TRBD2 (6 bases). CDR3 loop: CSVVAGSGPYEQYF. Here the CDR3 DNA reads TGCAGCGTTGTTGCGGGATCCGGGCCCTACGAGCAGTACTTC.